This T cell receptor beta chain was obtained from a study of T cell responses to AZD1222 COVID-19 vaccine. General study findings and limits: The reported proportion of spike-specific TCRs targeting unmutated variant regions was nearly half. The donor group comprised mostly white British people and more females; the analysis possibly underestimated clonal diversity.

Only in-frame clones appear in the TCRdb table, and some are missing; sequencing was by immunoSEQ multiplex PCR. The sample includes some 120,000 clones, 87% of them seen just once. Comment on this clone: The antigen is not known.

With 6 bases removed from V and 4 bases from J, the gap between germline ends came to 7 bases. The CDR3 covers 12 residues. The V gene's germline CDR1 is SGHVS and CDR2 FNYEAQ. V and J are TRBV7-6 and TRBJ2-1; D gene unclear. This TCR came from an adult in good health. Sequences were derived from peripheral blood, sampled on day 0 of AZD1222 vaccination. For the CDR3, the DNA is TGTGCCAGCAGTCGGAGTTACAATGAGCAGTTCTTC. Its translation: CASSRSYNEQFF.